This T cell receptor beta chain was recorded in a study of T cell responses to AZD1222 COVID-19 vaccine. Whole-study results and caveats: Increases in Spike-specific TCR breadth and depth were seen after two AZD1222 doses. No repertoire was sampled before or during the peak T cell response, only after it. Targeting of unmutated variant regions was reportedly seen in nearly half of spike-specific TCRs.

The germline CDR1 and CDR2 sequences are SGHNT and YYREEE (reference sequence). J lost 5 bases, V lost 7 bases, and 11 bases had no gene match. CDR3 length equals 15 residues. Concerning this clone itself: Its antigen is unknown.

Data came from immunoSEQ multiplex PCR; TCRdb stores just in-frame clones and leaves some out. This table holds some 130,000 clones, about 87% found once. The specimen was peripheral blood, collected on day 0 of AZD1222 vaccination. The origin of this receptor is an adult in good health. The chain couples TRBV5-4 to TRBJ2-5; 10 nucleotides agree with TRBD1. The CDR3 loop reads CASSGLGQGRETQYF. The CDR3 coding sequence is TGTGCCAGCTCTGGCCTGGGACAGGGGAGGGAGACCCAGTACTTC.